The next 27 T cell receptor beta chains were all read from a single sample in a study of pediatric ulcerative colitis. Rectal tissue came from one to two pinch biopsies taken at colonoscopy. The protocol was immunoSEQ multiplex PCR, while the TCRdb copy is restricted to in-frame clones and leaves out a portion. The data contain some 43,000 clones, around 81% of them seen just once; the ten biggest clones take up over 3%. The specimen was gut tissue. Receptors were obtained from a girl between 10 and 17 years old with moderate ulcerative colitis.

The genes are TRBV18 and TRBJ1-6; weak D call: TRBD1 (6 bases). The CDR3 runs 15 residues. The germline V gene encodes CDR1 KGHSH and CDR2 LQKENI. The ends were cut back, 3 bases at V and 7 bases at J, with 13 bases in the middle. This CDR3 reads CASSPTTGRNSPLHF. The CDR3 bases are TGTGCCAGCTCACCCACCACAGGGCGGAATTCACCCCTCCACTTT.

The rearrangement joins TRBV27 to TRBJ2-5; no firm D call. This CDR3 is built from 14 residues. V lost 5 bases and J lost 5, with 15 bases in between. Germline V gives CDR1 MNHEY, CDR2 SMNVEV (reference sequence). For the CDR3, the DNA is TGTGCCAGCAGTAATGGGATCGGTGGCGAGACCCAGTACTTC. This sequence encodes CASSNGIGGETQYF.

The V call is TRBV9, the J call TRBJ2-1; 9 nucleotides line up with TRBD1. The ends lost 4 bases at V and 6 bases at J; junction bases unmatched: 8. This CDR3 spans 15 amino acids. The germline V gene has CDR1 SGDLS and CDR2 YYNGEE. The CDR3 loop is CASSPRTGVSNEQFF. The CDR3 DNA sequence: TGTGCCAGCAGCCCCCGGACAGGGGTGAGCAATGAGCAGTTCTTC.

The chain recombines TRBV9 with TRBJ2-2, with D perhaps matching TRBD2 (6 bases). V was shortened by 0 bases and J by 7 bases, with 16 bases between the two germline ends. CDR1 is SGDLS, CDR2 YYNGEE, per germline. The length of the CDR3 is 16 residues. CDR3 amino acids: CASSVGGEAIGGELFF. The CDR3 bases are TGTGCCAGCAGCGTAGGAGGGGAGGCTATTGGCGGGGAGCTGTTTTTT.

The CDR3: CASSVGAGPTETQYF. DNA for the CDR3: TGTGCCAGCAGCGTAGGGGCGGGGCCGACGGAGACCCAGTACTTC. The chain links TRBV9 to TRBJ2-5, with D tentatively TRBD2 (6 bases). The CDR3 contains 15 residues. Trimming removed 0 bases at V and 5 bases at J, with 14 bases between. Germline V CDR1 and CDR2: SGDLS, YYNGEE.

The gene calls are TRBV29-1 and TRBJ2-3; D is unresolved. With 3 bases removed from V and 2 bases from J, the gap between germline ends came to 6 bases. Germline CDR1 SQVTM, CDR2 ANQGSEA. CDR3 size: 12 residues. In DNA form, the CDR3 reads TGCAGCGTTGATAAGTACACAGATACGCAGTATTTT. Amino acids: CSVDKYTDTQYF.

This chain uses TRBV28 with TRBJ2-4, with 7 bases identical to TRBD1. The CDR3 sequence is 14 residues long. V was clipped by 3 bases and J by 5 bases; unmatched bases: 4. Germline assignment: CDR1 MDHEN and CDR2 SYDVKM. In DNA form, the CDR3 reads TGTGCCAGCAGTTTTAGGACAGGCGAAAACATTCAGTACTTC. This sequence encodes CASSFRTGENIQYF.

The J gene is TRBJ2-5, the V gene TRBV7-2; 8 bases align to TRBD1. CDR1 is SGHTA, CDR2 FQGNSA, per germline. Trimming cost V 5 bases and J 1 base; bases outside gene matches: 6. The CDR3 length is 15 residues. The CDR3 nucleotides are TGTGCCAGCAGCAAAGCCGGACAGGGCCAAGAGACCCAGTACTTC. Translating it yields CASSKAGQGQETQYF. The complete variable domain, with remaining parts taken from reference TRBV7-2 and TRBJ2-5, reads GAGVSQSPSNKVTEKGKDVELRCDPISGHTALYWYRQSLGQGLEFLIYFQGNSAPDKSGLPSDRFSAERTGGSVSTLTIQRTQQEDSAVYLCASSKAGQGQETQYFGPGTRLLVL.

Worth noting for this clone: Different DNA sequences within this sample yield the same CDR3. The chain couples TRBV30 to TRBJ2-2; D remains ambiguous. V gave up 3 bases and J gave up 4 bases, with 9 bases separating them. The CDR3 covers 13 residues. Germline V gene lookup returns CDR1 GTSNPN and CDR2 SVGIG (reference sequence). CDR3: CAWRGFFTGELFF. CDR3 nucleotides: TGTGCCTGGAGGGGCTTCTTCACCGGGGAGCTGTTTTTT.

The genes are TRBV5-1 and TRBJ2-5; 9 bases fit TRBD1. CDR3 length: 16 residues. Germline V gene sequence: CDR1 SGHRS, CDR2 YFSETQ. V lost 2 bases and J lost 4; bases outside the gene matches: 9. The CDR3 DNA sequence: TGCGCCAGCAGCTTTAACCCCATGACAGGGGGAGAGACCCAGTACTTC. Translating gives CASSFNPMTGGETQYF.

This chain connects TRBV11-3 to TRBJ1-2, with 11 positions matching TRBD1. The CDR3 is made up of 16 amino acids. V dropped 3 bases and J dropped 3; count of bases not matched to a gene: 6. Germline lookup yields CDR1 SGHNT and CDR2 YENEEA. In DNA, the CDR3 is TGTGCCAGCAGCTTTCCCGGGACAGGGGGACACTATGGCTACACCTTC. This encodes CASSFPGTGGHYGYTF. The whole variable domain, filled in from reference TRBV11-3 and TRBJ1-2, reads EAGVVQSPRYKIIEKKQPVAFWCNPISGHNTLYWYLQNLGQGPELLIRYENEEAVDDSQLPKDRFSAERLKGVDSTLKIQPAELGDSAVYLCASSFPGTGGHYGYTFGSGTRLTVV.

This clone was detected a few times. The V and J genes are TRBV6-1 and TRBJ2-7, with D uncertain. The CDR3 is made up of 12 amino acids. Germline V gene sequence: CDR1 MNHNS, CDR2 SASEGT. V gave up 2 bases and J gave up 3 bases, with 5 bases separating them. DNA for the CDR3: TGTGCCAGCAGTGAACCCGGCTACGAGCAGTACTTC. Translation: CASSEPGYEQYF.

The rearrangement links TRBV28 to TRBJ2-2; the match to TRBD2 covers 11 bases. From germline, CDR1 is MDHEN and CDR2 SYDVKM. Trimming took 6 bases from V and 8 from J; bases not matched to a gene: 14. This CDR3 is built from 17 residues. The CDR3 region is CASRGTSGQQRWGELFF. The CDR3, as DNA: TGTGCCAGCAGGGGGACTAGCGGACAACAGAGATGGGGGGAGCTGTTTTTT. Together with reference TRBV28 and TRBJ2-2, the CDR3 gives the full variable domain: DVKVTQSSRYLVKRTGEKVFLECVQDMDHENMFWYRQDPGLGLRLIYFSYDVKMKEKGDIPEGYSVSREKKERFSLILESASTNQTSMYLCASRGTSGQQRWGELFFGEGSRLTVL.

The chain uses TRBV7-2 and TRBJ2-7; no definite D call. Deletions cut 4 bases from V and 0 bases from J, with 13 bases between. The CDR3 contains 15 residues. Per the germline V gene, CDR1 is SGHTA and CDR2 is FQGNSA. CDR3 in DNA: TGTGCCAGCAGCTCCCGAACTCGACTCTCCTACGAGCAGTACTTC. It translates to CASSSRTRLSYEQYF.

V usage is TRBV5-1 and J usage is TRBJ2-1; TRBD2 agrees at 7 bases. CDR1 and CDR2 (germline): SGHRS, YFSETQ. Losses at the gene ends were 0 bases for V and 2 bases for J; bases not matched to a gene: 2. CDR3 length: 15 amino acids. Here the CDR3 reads CASSLASGTYNEQFF. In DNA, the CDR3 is TGCGCCAGCAGCTTGGCTAGCGGTACCTACAATGAGCAGTTCTTC.

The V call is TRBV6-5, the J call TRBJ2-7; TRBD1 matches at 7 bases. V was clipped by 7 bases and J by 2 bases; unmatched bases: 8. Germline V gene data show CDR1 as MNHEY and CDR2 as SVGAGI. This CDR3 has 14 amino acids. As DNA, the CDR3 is TGTGCCAGCACCGACACAGGGGCCCCCTACGAGCAGTACTTC. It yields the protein CASTDTGAPYEQYF.

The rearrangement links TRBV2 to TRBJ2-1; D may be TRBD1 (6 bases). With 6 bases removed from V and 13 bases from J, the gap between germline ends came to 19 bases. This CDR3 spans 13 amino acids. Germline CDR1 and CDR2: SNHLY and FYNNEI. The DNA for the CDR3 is TGTGCCAGCAGCCCAAGCGCCGGGACAAGCCAGTTCTTC. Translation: CASSPSAGTSQFF.

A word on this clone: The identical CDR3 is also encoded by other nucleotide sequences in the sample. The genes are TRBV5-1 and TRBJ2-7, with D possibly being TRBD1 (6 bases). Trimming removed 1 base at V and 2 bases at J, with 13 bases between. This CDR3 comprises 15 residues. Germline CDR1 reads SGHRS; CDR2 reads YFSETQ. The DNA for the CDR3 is TGCGCCAGCAGCTTGAGCCGGGACACTACCTACGAGCAGTACTTC. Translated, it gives CASSLSRDTTYEQYF.

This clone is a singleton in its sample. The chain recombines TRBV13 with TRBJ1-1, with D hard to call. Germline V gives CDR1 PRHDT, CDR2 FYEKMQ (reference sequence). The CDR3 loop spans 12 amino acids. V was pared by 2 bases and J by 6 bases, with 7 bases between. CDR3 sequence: CASSLRGPEAFF. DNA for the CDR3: TGTGCCAGCAGCTTACGAGGTCCTGAAGCTTTCTTT.

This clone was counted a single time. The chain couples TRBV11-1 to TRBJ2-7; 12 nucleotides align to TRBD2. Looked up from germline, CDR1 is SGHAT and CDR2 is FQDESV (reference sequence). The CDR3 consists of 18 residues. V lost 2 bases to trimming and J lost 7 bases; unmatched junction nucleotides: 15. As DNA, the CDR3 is TGTGCCAGCAGCTTAAGGCCCCTGGGACTAGCGGGTTTTAAGGAGCAGTACTTC. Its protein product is CASSLRPLGLAGFKEQYF. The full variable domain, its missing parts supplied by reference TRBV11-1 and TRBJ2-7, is EAEVAQSPRYKITEKSQAVAFWCDPISGHATLYWYRQILGQGPELLVQFQDESVVDDSQLPKDRFSAERLKGVDSTLKIQPAELGDSAMYLCASSLRPLGLAGFKEQYFGPGTRLTVT.

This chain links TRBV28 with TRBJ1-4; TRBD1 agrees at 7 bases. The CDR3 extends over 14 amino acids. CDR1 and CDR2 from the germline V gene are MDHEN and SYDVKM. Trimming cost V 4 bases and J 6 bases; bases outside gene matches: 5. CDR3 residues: CASSSSGTDEKLFF. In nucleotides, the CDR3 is TGTGCCAGCAGTTCTTCCGGGACAGATGAAAAACTGTTTTTT.

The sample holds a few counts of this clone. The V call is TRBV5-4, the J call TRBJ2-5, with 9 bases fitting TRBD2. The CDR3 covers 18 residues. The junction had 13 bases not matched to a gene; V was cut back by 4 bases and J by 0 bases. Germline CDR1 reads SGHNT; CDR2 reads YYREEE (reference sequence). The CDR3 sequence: CASSPRASGNYYQETQYF. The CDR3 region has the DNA TGTGCCAGCAGCCCCAGGGCTAGCGGGAACTACTACCAAGAGACCCAGTACTTC.

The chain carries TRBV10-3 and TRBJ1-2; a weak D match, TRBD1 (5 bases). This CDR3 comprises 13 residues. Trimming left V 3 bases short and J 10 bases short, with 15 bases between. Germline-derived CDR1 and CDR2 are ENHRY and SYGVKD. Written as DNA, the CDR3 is TGTGCCATCAGTGACGGGCCGGAACAGGACTACACCTTC. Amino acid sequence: CAISDGPEQDYTF.

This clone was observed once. In nucleotides, the CDR3 is TGCAGCGTTGCAGCCTCGAACACCGGGGAGCTGTTTTTT. Translated: CSVAASNTGELFF. The rearrangement joins TRBV29-1 to TRBJ2-2; D gene uncertain. Trimming pared 4 bases from V and 0 bases from J, leaving 6 bases between. The CDR3 has 13 amino acids. Germline V gene lookup returns CDR1 SQVTM and CDR2 ANQGSEA.

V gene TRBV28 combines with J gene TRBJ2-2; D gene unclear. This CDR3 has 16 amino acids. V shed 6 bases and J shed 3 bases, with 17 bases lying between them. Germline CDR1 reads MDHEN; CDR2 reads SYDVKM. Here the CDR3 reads CASRLTISAYTGELFF. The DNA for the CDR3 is TGTGCCAGCAGGTTAACAATTAGTGCGTACACCGGGGAGCTGTTTTTT.

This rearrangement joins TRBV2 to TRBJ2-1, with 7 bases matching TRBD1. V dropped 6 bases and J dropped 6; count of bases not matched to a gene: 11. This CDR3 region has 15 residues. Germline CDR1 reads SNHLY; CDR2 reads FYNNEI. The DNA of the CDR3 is TGTGCCAGCAGCCCCGACAGGGCATCCGGCAATGAGCAGTTCTTC. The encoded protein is CASSPDRASGNEQFF.

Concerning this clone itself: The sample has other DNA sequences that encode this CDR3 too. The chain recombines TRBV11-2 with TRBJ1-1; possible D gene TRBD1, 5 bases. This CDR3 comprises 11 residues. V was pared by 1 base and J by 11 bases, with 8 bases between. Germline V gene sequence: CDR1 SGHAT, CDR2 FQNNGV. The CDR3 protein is CASSLGGEAFF. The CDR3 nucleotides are TGTGCCAGCAGCTTAGGAGGGGAGGCTTTCTTT.